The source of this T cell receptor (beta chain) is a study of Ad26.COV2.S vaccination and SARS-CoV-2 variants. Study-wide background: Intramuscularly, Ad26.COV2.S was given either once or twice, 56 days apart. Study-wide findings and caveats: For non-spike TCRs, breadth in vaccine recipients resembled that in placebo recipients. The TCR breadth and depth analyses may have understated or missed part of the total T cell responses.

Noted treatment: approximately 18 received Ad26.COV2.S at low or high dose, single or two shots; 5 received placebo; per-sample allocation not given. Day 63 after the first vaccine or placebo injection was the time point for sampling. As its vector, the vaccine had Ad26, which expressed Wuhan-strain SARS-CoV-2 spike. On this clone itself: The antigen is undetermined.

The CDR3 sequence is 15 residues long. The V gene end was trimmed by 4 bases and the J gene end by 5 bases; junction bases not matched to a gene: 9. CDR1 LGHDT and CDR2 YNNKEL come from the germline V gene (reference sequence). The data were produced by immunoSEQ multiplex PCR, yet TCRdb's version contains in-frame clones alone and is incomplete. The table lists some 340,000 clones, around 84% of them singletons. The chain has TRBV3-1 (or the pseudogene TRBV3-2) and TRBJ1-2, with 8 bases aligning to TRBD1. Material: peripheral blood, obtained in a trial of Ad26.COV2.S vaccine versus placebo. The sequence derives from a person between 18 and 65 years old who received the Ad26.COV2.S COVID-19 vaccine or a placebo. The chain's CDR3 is CASSRNRGEDYGYTF. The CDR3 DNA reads TGTGCCAGCAGCCGGAACAGGGGGGAAGATTATGGCTACACCTTC.